This T cell receptor beta chain stems from a study of T cells in Graves' hyperthyroidism and ophthalmopathy. Turning to the study itself: The authors collected peripheral blood at initial diagnosis, before any treatment.

Overall study findings and caveats: Most clonotypes expanded in thyroid above 0.001 were likewise present in blood. Ophthalmopathy was distinguished from stable hyperthyroidism by 13 V-J signatures.

This clonotype has at least ten counts. What it binds is unknown. The study excluded patients with uncontrolled infection, other autoimmune disease, pregnancy or lactation. Amplification yielded TCR beta CDR3 regions, with RNA transcripts as the source. HTBI primers drove first-round RT-PCR of the TCR CDR3. One entry per CDR3 protein results from TCRdb running MiXCR on the multiplex PCR reads. There are about 400,000 distinct CDR3 sequences in the sample; about 15% occur only once, and 13% lies in the top ten. The CDR3 is made up of 13 amino acids. Trimming took off 2 bases at V and 0 bases at J, with 4 bases between the two ends. The germline V gene encodes CDR1 KGHSH and CDR2 LQKENI.

The clonotype comes from a man between 18 and 35 years old with Graves' ophthalmopathy. J is TRBJ2-5 and V is TRBV18; D is unclear. The sequencing input was blood. The DNA of the CDR3 is TGTGCCAGCTCACCAGGGTACCAAGAGACCCAGTACTTC. Residues: CASSPGYQETQYF. Based on the CDR3 plus reference TRBV18 and TRBJ2-5, the full variable domain is NAGVMQNPRHLVRRRGQEARLRCSPMKGHSHVYWYRQLPEEGLKFMVYLQKENIIDESGMPKERFSAEFPKEGPSILRIQQVVRGDSAAYFCASSPGYQETQYFGPGTRLLVL.